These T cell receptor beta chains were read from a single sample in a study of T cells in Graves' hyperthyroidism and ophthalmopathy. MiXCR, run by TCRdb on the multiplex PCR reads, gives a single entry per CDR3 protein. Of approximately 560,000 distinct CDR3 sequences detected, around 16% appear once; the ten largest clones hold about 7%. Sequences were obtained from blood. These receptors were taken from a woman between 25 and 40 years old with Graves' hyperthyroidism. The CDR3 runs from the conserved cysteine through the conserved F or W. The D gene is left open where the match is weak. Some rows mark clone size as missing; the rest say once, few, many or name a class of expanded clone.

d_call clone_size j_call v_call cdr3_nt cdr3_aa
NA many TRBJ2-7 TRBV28 TGTGCCAGCAGTTTGCAAACCTTGGACAGGGGAAGGAGCGGGAGAGGCGAGCAGTACTTC CASSLQTLDRGRSGRGEQYF
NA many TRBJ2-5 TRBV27 TGTGCCAGCAGTTTACTTCAGCGGCCAGGGACCCAGTACTTC CASSLLQRPGTQYF
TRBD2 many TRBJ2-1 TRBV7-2 TGTGCCAGCAGCTTAGGGGGAGGGGACAATGAGCAGTTCTTC CASSLGGGDNEQFF
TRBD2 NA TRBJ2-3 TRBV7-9 TGTGCCAGCAGCCCTCGACTAGCGGGAGCCACAGATACGCAGTATTTT CASSPRLAGATDTQYF
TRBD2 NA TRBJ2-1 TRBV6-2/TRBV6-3 TGTGCCAGCAGTTACTCGAGGCGGACTAGCGGGAGGTATGAGCAGTTCTTC CASSYSRRTSGRYEQFF
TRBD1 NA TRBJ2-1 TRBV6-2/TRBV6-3 TGTGCCAGCACCCCGGGACAGGGGGGGGGGAATGAGCAGTTCTTC CASTPGQGGGNEQFF
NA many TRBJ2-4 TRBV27 TGTGCCAGCAGTACCCCACGTTTAGCCAAAAACATTCAGTACTTC CASSTPRLAKNIQYF
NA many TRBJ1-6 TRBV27 TGTGCCAGCAGGATTACAGGACTACATAATTCACCCCTCCACTTT CASRITGLHNSPLHF
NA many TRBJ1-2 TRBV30 TGTGCCTGGACAGACGGAAATTACTATGGCTACACCTTC CAWTDGNYYGYTF
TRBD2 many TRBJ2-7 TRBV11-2 TGTGCCAGCAGCCCCCTTTCTAGCGGGAGGGGCGAGCAGTACTTC CASSPLSSGRGEQYF
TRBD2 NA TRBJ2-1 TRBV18 TGTGCCAGCTCACCATCTAGCGGGAGTGTTAGGGAGCAGTTCTTC CASSPSSGSVREQFF
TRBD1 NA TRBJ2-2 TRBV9 TGTGCCAGCAGCGCTTACAGGGGGACCGGGGAGCTGTTTTTT CASSAYRGTGELFF
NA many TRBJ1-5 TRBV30 TGTGCCTGGAGTGTACCCCGGGGCACAAGCAATCAGCCCCAGCATTTT CAWSVPRGTSNQPQHF
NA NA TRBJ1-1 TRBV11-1 TGTGCCAGCAGCCTCGCCTCACTAGCTTTCTTT CASSLASLAFF
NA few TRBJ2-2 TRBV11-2 TGTGCCAGCTTCGTCACCGGGGAGCTGTTTTTT CASFVTGELFF
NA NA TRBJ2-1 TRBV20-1 TGCAGTGCCCATTCTCTAGCGAATGAGCAGTTCTTC CSAHSLANEQFF
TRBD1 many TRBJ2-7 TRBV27 TGTGCCAGCAGTCACGGGACAGGTCTCTACGAGCAGTACTTC CASSHGTGLYEQYF
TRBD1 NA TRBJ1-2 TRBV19 TGTGCCAGTAGTTCGTGGAGACAGGGAGGCTACACCTTC CASSSWRQGGYTF
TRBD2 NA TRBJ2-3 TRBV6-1 TGTGCCAGCAGTGAAAGGTTGGGGGAGGGCCGCGGATTTACGCAGTATTTT CASSERLGEGRGFTQYF
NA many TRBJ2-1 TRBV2 TGTGCCAGCAGTGCCCGGGGTAGCGCATTGTTTTTTGAGCAGTTCTTC CASSARGSALFFEQFF
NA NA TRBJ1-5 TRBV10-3 TGTGCCATCAGTGATCCCAATCAGCCCCAGCATTTT CAISDPNQPQHF
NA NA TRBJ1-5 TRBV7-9 TGTGCCAGCAGCTACGAGGGAAGGAATAGCAATCAGCCCCAGCATTTT CASSYEGRNSNQPQHF
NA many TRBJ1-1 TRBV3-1 TGTGCCAGCAGCCAAGGGATGGTTGGGGACACTGAAGCTTTCTTT CASSQGMVGDTEAFF
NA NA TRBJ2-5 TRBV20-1 TGCAGTGCTAGCATATCACGGGCCTCAGGGGAGACCCAGTACTTC CSASISRASGETQYF
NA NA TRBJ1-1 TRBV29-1 TGCAGCGTTGATACAGACATGAACACTGAAGCTTTCTTT CSVDTDMNTEAFF
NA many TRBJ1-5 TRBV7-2 TGTGCCAGCAGCTTAGACCCCGGGGATCAGCCCCAGCATTTT CASSLDPGDQPQHF